This TCR beta chain is from a study of Ad26.COV2.S vaccination and SARS-CoV-2 variants. The study's findings and limits: While placebo recipients had lower spike-specific TCR breadth, vaccine recipients had more.

Remarks on this clone: Its antigen is not known.

Treatment denoted: some 19 received Ad26.COV2.S at low or high dose, single or two shots; several received placebo; per-sample allocation not given. Collection of the samples took place on day 63 after the first injection of vaccine or placebo. In germline, CDR1 is SGDLS, CDR2 YYNGEE. The CDR3 length is 16 residues. V was pared by 4 bases and J by 2 bases, with 5 bases of the junction left unmatched. Produced via immunoSEQ multiplex PCR; TCRdb's table is partial and in-frame only. Among about 330,000 clones listed, 85% to 90% were seen once. This rearrangement joins TRBV9 to TRBJ2-2; TRBD2 matches 10 bases. This receptor was identified in a person between 18 and 65 years old who received the Ad26.COV2.S COVID-19 vaccine or a placebo. This specimen was peripheral blood, taken in a trial of Ad26.COV2.S vaccine versus placebo. DNA for the CDR3: TGTGCCAGCAGCCCCAGGACTAGCGGAAACACCGGGGAGCTGTTTTTT. Translated: CASSPRTSGNTGELFF.